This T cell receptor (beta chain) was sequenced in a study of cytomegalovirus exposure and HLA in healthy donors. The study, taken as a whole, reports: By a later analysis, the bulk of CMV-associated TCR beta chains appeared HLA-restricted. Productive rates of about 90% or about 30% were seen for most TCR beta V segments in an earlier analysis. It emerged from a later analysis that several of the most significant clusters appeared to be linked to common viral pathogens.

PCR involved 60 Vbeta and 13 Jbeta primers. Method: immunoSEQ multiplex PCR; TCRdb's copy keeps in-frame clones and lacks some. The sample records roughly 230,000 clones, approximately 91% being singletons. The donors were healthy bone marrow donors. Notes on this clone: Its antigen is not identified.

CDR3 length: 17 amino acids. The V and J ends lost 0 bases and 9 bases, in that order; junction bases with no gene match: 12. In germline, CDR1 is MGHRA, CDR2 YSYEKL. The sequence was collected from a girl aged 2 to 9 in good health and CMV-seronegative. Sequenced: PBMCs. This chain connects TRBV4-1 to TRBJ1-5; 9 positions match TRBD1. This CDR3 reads CASSQEGGQGLLGPQHF. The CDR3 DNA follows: TGCGCCAGCAGCCAAGAGGGGGGACAGGGTCTCCTTGGGCCCCAGCATTTT.